This entry concerns a single T cell receptor beta chain. CDR1 is SGHRS, CDR2 YFSETQ, per germline. V lost 0 bases to trimming and J lost 3 bases, with 10 bases between them. The CDR3 is 15 residues long. Here immunoSEQ multiplex PCR was the method, and the copy in TCRdb shows in-frame clones only, minus some. The repertoire holds fewer than 20,000 clones, with roughly 73% as singletons. The data stem from a study of sequential checkpoint blockade in melanoma. Background on the study: Matched biopsies came pretreatment and at week 13 for about two dozen patients.

As for treatment: randomized to nivolumab then ipilimumab (arm A) or the reverse (arm B). The sequencing here drew on tumor tissue (inferred from file names), taken from a patient given nivolumab and ipilimumab in sequence. The clonotype comes from a human donor with melanoma. The J gene is TRBJ1-5, the V gene TRBV5-1; D is possibly TRBD1 (6 bases). DNA of the CDR3: TGCGCCAGCAGCTTGGCCGGACAGATCAATCAGCCCCAGCATTTT. This sequence encodes CASSLAGQINQPQHF.